Ten or more counts support the clone carrying this TCR beta chain. Germline loops: CDR1 DFQATT, CDR2 SNEGSKA (reference sequence). V shed 0 bases, J shed 3 bases, and the junction held 4 bases outside the gene matches. This CDR3 contains 16 residues. TCRdb analysed the 5' RACE reads with MiXCR anew, one entry per CDR3 protein. The sample records approximately 300,000 distinct CDR3 sequences, approximately 19% being singletons. The sample originates from a study of T-cell memory formation after mild COVID-19. In the study overall: TCR clusters showed largely donor specificity.

The receptor was isolated from a man younger than 35 who had mild COVID-19 (a few samples of this study predate the infection). Cell type and time point are not known. The chain links TRBV20-1 to TRBJ2-2; 10 bases align to TRBD1. The sequenced material came from PBMCs or a T cell subset sorted from them (not recorded which). The chain's CDR3 is CSARDGDRGDTGELFF. CDR3 nucleotide sequence: TGCAGTGCTAGAGATGGGGACAGGGGCGACACCGGGGAGCTGTTTTTT.